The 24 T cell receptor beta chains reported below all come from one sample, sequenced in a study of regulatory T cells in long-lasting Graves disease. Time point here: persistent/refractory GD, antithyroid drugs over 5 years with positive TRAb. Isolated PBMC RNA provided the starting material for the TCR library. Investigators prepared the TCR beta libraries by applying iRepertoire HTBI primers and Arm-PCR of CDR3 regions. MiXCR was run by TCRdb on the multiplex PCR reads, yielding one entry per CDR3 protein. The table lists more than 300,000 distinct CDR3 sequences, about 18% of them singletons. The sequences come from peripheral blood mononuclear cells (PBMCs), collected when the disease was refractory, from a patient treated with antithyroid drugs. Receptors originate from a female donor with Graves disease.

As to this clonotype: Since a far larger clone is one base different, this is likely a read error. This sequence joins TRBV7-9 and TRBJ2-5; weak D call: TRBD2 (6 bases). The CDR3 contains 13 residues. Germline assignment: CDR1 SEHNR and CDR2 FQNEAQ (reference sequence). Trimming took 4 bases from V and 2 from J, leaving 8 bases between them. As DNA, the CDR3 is TGTGCCAGCAGCTGGGACTGGCAAGAGACCCAGTACTTC. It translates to CASSWDWQETQYF.

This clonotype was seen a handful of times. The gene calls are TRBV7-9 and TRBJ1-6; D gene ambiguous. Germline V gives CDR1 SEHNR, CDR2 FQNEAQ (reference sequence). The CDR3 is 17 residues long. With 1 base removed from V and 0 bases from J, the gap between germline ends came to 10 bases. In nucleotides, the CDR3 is TGTGCCAGCAGCTTAGTCCCCCAGAGCTCCTATAATTCACCCCTCCACTTT. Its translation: CASSLVPQSSYNSPLHF.

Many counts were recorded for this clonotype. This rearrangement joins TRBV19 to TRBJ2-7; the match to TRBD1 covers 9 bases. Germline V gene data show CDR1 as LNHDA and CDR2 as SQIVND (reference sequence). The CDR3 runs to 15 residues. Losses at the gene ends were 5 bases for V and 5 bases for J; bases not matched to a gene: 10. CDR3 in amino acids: CASSFLPGQGNEQYF. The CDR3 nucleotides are TGTGCCAGTAGTTTCCTTCCGGGACAGGGAAACGAGCAGTACTTC.

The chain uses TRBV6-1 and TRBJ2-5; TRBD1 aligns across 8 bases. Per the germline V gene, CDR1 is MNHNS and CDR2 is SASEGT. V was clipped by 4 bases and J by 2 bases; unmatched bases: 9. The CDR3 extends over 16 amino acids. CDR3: CASSALHWTGQETQYF. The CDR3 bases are TGTGCCAGCAGTGCACTACACTGGACAGGGCAAGAGACCCAGTACTTC.

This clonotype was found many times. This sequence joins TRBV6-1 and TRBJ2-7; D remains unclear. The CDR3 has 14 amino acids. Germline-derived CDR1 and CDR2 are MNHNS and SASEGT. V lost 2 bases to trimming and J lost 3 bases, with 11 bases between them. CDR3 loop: CASSELWSDYEQYF. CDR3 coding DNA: TGTGCCAGCAGTGAACTGTGGAGCGACTACGAGCAGTACTTC.

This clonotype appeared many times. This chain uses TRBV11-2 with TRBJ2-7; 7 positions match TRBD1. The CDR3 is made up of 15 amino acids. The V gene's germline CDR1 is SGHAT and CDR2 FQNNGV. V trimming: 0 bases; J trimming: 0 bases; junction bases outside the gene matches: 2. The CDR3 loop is CASSLEAGGSYEQYF. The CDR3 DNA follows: TGTGCCAGCAGCTTAGAGGCAGGGGGCTCCTACGAGCAGTACTTC.

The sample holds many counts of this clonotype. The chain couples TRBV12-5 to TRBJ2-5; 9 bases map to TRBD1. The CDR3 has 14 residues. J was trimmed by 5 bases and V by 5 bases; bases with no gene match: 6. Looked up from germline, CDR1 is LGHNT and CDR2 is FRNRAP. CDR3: CASGPGTGLETQYF. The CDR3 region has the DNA TGTGCTAGTGGTCCTGGGACAGGGCTGGAGACCCAGTACTTC. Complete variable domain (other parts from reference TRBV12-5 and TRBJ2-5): DARVTQTPRHKVTEMGQEVTMRCQPILGHNTVFWYRQTMMQGLELLAYFRNRAPLDDSGMPKDRFSAEMPDATLATLKIQPSEPRDSAVYFCASGPGTGLETQYFGPGTRLLVL.

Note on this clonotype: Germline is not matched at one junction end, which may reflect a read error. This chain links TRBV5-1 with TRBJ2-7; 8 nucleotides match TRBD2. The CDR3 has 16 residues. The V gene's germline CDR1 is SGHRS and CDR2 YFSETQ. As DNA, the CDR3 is TGTGCCAGCAGCACCCACGCTAGCGGGCCCTCCTACGAGCAGTACTTC. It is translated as CASSTHASGPSYEQYF. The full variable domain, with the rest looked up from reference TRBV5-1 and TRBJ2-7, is KAGVTQTPRYLIKTRGQQVTLSCSPISGHRSVSWYQQTPGQGLQFLFEYFSETQRNKGNFPGRFSGRQFSNSRSEMNVSTLELGDSALYLCASSTHASGPSYEQYFGPGTRLTVT.

CDR3 loop: CAWNPGTGRETQYF. The CDR3, as DNA: TGTGCCTGGAATCCTGGGACTGGCAGGGAGACCCAGTACTTC. The V call is TRBV30, the J call TRBJ2-5; a possible D gene is TRBD2 (6 bases). V lost 4 bases to trimming and J lost 5 bases, with 17 bases between them. The V gene's germline CDR1 is GTSNPN and CDR2 SVGIG (reference sequence). The CDR3 spans 14 residues.

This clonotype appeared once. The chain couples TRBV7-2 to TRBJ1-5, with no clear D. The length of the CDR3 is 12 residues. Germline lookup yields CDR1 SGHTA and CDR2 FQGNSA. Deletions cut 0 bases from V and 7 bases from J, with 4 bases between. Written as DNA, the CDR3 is TGTGCCAGCAGCTTAGCGGTGCAGCCCCAGCATTTT. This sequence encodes CASSLAVQPQHF.

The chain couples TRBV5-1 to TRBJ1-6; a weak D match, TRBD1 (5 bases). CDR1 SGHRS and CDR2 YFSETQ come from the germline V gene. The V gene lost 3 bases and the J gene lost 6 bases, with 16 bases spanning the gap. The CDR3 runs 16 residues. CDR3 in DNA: TGCGCCAGCAGCTCCCTAGGAACAGGAGTTAATTCACCCCTCCACTTT. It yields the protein CASSSLGTGVNSPLHF.

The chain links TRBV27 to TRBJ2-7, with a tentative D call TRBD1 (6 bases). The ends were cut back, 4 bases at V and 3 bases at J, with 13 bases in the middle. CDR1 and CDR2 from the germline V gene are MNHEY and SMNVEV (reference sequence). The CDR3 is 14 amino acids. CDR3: CASSSRLGGYEQYF. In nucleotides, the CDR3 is TGTGCCAGCAGTTCACGTCTAGGGGGCTACGAGCAGTACTTC.

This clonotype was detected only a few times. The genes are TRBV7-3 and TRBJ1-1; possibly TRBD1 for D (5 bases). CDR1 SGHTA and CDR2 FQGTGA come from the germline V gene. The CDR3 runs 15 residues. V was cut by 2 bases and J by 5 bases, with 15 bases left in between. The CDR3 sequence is CASSLGFGGMTEAFF. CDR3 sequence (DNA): TGTGCCAGCAGCTTAGGGTTTGGGGGGATGACTGAAGCTTTCTTT.

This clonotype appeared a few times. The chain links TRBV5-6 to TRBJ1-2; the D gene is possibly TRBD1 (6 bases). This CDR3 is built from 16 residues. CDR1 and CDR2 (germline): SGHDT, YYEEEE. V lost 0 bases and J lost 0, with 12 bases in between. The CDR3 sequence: CASSLEGGVANYGYTF. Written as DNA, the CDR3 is TGTGCCAGCAGCTTGGAGGGGGGGGTAGCTAACTATGGCTACACCTTC.

Here the CDR3 DNA reads TGCAGTGCCTTCATCGGACTCTATGGCTACACCTTC. Protein product: CSAFIGLYGYTF. The V and J genes are TRBV20-1 and TRBJ1-2; D is ambiguous. V was shortened by 6 bases and J by 4 bases, with 12 bases between the two germline ends. Germline V gene lookup returns CDR1 DFQATT and CDR2 SNEGSKA (reference sequence). CDR3 length equals 12 residues.

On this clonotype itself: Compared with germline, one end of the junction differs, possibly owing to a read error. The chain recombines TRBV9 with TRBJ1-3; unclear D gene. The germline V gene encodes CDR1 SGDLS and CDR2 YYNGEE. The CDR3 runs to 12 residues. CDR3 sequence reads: CASRGAGNTTYF. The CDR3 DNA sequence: TGTGCCAGCAGAGGAGCCGGAAACACCACATATTTT.

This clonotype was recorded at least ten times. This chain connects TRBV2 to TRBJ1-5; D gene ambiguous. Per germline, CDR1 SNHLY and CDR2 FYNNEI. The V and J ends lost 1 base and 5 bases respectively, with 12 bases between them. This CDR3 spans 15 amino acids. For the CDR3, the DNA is TGTGCCAGCAGTGAAGAAGCACAGAGCGATCAGCCCCAGCATTTT. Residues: CASSEEAQSDQPQHF.

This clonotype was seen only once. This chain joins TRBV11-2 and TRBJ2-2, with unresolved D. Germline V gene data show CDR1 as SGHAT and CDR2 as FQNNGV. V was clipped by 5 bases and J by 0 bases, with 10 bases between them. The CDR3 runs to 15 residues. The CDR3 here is CASSRPLANTGELFF. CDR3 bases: TGTGCCAGCAGCCGGCCGCTAGCGAACACCGGGGAGCTGTTTTTT. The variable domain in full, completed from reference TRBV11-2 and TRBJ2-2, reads EAGVAQSPRYKIIEKRQSVAFWCNPISGHATLYWYQQILGQGPKLLIQFQNNGVVDDSQLPKDRFSAERLKGVDSTLKIQPAKLEDSAVYLCASSRPLANTGELFFGEGSRLTVL.

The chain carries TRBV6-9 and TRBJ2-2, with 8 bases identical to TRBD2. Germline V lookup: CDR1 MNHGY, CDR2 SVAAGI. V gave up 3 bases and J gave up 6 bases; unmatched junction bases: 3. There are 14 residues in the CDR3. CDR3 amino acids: CASSYGGVAGELFF. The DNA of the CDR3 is TGTGCCAGCAGTTACGGGGGGGTGGCCGGGGAGCTGTTTTTT.

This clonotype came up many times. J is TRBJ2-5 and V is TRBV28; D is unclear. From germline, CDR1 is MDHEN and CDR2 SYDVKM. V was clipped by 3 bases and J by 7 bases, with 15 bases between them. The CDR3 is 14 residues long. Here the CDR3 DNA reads TGTGCCAGCAGTTTTACCATCGGTCGACGGACCCAGTACTTC. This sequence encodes CASSFTIGRRTQYF.

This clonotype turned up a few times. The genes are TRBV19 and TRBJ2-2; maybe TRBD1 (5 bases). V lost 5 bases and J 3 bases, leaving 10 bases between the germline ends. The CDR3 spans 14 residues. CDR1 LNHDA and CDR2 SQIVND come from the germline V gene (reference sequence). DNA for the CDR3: TGTGCCAGTAGTCCAGGGTCTTACACCGGGGAGCTGTTTTTT. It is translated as CASSPGSYTGELFF.

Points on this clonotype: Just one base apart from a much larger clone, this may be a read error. The CDR3 nucleotides are TGTGCCACCAGCAGGGGGGACGGGCCCTTCGACGAGCAGTACTTC. As protein: CATSRGDGPFDEQYF. The chain employs TRBV15 and TRBJ2-7; D is perhaps TRBD1 or TRBD2 (5 bases each). CDR1 and CDR2 from the germline V gene are LNHNV and YYDKDF (reference sequence). The CDR3 length is 15 residues. V lost 3 bases and J 5 bases, leaving 17 bases between the germline ends.

DNA for the CDR3: TGTGCCAGCAGCTTAGCACAGGGGTCCTATGGCTACACCTTC. Residues: CASSLAQGSYGYTF. The V call is TRBV7-2, the J call TRBJ1-2, with 7 bases that match TRBD1. Germline CDR1 and CDR2: SGHTA and FQGNSA. The junction had 2 bases not matched to a gene; V was cut back by 0 bases and J by 4 bases. The CDR3 loop spans 14 amino acids. Full variable domain (outside the CDR3, taken from reference TRBV7-2 and TRBJ1-2): GAGVSQSPSNKVTEKGKDVELRCDPISGHTALYWYRQSLGQGLEFLIYFQGNSAPDKSGLPSDRFSAERTGGSVSTLTIQRTQQEDSAVYLCASSLAQGSYGYTFGSGTRLTVV.

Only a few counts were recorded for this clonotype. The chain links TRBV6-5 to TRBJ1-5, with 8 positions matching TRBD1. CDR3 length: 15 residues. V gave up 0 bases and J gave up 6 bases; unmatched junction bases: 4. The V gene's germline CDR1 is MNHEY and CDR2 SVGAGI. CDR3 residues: CASSYSRTGTQPQHF. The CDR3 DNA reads TGTGCCAGCAGTTACTCTCGGACAGGGACTCAGCCCCAGCATTTT.